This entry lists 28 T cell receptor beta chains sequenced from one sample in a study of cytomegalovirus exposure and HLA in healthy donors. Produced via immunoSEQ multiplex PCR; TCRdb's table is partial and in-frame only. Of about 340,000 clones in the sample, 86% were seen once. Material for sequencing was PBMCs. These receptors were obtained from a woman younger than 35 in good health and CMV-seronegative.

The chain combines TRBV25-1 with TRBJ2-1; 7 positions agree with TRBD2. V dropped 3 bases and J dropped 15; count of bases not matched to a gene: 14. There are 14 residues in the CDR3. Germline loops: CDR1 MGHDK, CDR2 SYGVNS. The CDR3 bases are TGTGCCAGCAGTGAGGTCCCTAGCGGCCTTAGGCGGTTCTTC. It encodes CASSEVPSGLRRFF.

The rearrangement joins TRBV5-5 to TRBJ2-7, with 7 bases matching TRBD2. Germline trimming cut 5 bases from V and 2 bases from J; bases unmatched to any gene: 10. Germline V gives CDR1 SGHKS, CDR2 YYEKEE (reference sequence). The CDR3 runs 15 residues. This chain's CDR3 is CASRARTSLPYEQYF. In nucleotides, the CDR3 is TGTGCCAGCAGGGCCCGGACTAGTCTCCCCTACGAGCAGTACTTC.

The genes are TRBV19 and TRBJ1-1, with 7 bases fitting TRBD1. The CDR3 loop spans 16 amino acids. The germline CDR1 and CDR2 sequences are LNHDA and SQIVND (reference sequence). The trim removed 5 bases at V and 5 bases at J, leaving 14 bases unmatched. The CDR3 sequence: CASSYGGGHLTTEAFF. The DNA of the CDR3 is TGTGCCAGTAGTTATGGAGGGGGCCATTTGACTACTGAAGCTTTCTTT.

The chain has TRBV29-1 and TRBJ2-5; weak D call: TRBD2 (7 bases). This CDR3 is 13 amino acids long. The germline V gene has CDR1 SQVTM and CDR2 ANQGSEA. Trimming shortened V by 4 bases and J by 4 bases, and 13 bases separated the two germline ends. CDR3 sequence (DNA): TGCAGCGTTGGGGGGCCGGGGGGAGAGACCCAGTACTTC. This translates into CSVGGPGGETQYF.

The CDR3 DNA reads as TGTGCCAGCACCCGGGGGGGGAGGCCTTCGCTCGAGCAGTACTTC. It codes for CASTRGGRPSLEQYF. The chain couples TRBV28 to TRBJ2-7; 8 bases are a match to TRBD2. Germline CDR1 MDHEN, CDR2 SYDVKM. This CDR3 has 15 residues. The V segment lost 7 bases and the J segment 6 bases; nucleotides outside the gene matches: 14.

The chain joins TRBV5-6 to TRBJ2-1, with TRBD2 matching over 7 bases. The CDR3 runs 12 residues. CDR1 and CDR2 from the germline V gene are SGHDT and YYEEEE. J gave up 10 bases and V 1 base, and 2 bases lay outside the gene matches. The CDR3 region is CASSLPAGEQFF. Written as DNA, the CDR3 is TGTGCCAGCAGCTTGCCAGCGGGAGAGCAGTTCTTC.

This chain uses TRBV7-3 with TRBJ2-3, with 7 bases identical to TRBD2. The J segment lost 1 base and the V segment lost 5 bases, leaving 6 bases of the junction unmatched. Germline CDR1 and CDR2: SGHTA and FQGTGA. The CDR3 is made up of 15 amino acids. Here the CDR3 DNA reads TGTGCCAGCAGCCCCACGACTAGCCGCACAGATACGCAGTATTTT. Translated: CASSPTTSRTDTQYF.

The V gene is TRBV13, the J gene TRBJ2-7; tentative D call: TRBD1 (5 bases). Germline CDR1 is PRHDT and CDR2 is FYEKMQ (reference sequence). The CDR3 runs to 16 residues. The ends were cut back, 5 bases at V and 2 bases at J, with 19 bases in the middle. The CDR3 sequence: CASSPSRWQGTYEQYF. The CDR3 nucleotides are TGTGCCAGCAGCCCCAGTCGATGGCAGGGCACCTACGAGCAGTACTTC.

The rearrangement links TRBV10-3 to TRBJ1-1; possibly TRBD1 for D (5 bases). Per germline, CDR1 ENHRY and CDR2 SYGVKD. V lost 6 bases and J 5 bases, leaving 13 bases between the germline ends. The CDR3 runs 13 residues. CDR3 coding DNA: TGTGCCATCAGCCCGGAGGGGCGAACTGAAGCTTTCTTT. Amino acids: CAISPEGRTEAFF.

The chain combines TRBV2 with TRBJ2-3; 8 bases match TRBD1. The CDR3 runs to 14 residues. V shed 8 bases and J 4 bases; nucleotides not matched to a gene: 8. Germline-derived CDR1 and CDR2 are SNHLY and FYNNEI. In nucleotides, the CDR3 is TGTGCCAGCGAGGACAGGGAGTTCGCAGATACGCAGTATTTT. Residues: CASEDREFADTQYF. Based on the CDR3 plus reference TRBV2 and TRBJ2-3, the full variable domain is EPEVTQTPSHQVTQMGQEVILRCVPISNHLYFYWYRQILGQKVEFLVSFYNNEISEKSEIFDDQFSVERPDGSNFTLKIRSTKLEDSAMYFCASEDREFADTQYFGPGTRLTVL.

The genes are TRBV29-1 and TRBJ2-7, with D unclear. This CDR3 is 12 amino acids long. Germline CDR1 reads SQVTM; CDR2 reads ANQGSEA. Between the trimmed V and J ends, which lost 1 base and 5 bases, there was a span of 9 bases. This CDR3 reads CSVEVQSDEQYF. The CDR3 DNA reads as TGCAGCGTTGAAGTACAGTCCGACGAGCAGTACTTC.

The CDR3 DNA follows: TGTGCCACCAGCGGGGAGCTCTCTGGGGCCAACGTCCTGACTTTC. Encoded protein: CATSGELSGANVLTF. V and J are TRBV15 and TRBJ2-6, with D tentatively TRBD2 (5 bases). The germline V gene encodes CDR1 LNHNV and CDR2 YYDKDF (reference sequence). The CDR3 runs 15 residues. Trimming left V 5 bases short and J 0 bases short, with 8 bases between.

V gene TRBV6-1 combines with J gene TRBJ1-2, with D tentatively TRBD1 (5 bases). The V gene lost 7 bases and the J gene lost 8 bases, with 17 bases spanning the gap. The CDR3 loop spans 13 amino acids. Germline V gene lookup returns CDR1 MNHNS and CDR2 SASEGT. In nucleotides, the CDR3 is TGTGCCAGCACCACAGCGGCGGGGGAAGGCTACACCTTC. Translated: CASTTAAGEGYTF.

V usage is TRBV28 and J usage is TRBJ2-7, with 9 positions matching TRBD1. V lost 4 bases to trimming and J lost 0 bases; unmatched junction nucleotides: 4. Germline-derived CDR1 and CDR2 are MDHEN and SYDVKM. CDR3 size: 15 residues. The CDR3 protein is CASSSATGGSYEQYF. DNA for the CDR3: TGTGCCAGCAGTTCCGCGACAGGGGGCTCCTACGAGCAGTACTTC.

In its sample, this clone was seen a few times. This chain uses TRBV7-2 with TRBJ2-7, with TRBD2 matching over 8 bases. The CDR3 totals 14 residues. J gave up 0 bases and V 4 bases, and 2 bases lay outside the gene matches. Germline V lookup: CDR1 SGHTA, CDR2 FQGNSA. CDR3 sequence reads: CASSSSGSSYEQYF. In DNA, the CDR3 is TGTGCCAGCAGCTCTAGCGGGTCCTCCTACGAGCAGTACTTC.

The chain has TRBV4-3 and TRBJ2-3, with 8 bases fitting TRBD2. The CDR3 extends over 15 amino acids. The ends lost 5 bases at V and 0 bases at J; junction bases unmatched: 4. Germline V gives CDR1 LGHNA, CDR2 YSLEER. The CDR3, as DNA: TGCGCCAGCAGCTCCACGGGAGGGAGCACAGATACGCAGTATTTT. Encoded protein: CASSSTGGSTDTQYF.

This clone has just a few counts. DNA of the CDR3: TGTGCCAGCAGCTTAGCGGGAGGGCCGGGTGAGCAGTTCTTC. Translated, it gives CASSLAGGPGEQFF. J is TRBJ2-1 and V is TRBV11-3; 8 bases match TRBD2. This CDR3 spans 14 amino acids. CDR1 and CDR2 from the germline V gene are SGHNT and YENEEA. Trimming cost V 1 base and J 9 bases; bases outside gene matches: 5.

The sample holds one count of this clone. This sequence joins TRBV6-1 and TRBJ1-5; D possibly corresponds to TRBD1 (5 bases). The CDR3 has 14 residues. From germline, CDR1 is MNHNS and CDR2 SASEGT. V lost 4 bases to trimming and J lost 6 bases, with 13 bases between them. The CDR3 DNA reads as TGTGCCAGCAGTGCCGCCGGGGGATCTCAGCCCCAGCATTTT. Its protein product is CASSAAGGSQPQHF.

CDR3 DNA sequence: TGTGCCTGGGGGGGGTCTGGAGTCACTGAAGCTTTCTTT. Protein: CAWGGSGVTEAFF. The chain recombines TRBV30 with TRBJ1-1; perhaps TRBD1 as D (5 bases). The V end lost 5 bases, the J end lost 4 bases, and 14 bases lay between the germline ends. CDR3 length: 13 amino acids. The germline CDR1 and CDR2 sequences are GTSNPN and SVGIG (reference sequence). Using reference TRBV30 and TRBJ1-1 for the parts outside the CDR3, the full variable domain is SQTIHQWPATLVQPVGSPLSLECTVEGTSNPNLYWYRQAAGRGLQLLFYSVGIGQISSEVPQNLSASRPQDRQFILSSKKLLLSDSGFYLCAWGGSGVTEAFFGQGTRLTVV.

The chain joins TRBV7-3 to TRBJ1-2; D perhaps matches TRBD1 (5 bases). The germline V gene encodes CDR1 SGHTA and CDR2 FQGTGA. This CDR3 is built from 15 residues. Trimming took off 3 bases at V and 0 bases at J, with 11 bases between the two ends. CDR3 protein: CASSLQGGANYGYTF. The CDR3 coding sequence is TGTGCCAGCAGCTTGCAGGGCGGAGCTAACTATGGCTACACCTTC.

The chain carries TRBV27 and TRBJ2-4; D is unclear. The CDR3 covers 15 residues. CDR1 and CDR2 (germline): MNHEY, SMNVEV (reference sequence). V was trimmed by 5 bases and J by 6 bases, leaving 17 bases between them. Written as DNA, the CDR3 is TGTGCCAGCAGTCCGACGGAAGTCCGCGGAAACATTCAGTACTTC. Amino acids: CASSPTEVRGNIQYF.

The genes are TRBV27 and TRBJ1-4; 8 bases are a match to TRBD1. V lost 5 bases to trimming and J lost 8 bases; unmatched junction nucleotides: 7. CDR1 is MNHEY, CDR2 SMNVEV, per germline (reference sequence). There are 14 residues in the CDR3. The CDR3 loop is CASSRDRSMEKLFF. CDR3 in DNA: TGTGCCAGCAGTCGGGACAGGTCCATGGAAAAACTGTTTTTT.

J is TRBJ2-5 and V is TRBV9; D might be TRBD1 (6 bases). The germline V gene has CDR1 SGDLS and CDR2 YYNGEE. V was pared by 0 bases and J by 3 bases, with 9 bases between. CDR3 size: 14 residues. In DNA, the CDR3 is TGTGCCAGCAGCGTAGGGCAGGGGAAAGAGACCCAGTACTTC. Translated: CASSVGQGKETQYF.

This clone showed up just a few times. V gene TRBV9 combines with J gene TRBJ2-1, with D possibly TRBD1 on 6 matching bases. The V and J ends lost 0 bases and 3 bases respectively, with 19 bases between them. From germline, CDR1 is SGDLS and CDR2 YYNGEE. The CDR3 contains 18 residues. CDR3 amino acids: CASSVDVLGGPVYNEQFF. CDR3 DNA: TGTGCCAGCAGCGTAGACGTCTTAGGGGGACCCGTCTACAATGAGCAGTTCTTC.

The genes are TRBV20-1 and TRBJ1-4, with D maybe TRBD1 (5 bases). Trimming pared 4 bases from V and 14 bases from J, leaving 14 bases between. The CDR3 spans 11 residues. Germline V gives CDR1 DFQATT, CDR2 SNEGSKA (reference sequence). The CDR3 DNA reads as TGCAGTGCTACACAGGCTTTAGGGCTGTTTTTT. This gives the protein CSATQALGLFF.

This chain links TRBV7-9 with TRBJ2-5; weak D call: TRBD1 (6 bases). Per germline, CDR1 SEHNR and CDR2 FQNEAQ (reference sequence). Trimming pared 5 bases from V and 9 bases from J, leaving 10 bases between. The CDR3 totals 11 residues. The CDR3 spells CASSPGTPQYF. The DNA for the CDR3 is TGTGCCAGCAGCCCGGGGACACCCCAGTACTTC.

CDR3 coding DNA: TGTGCCACCACCCGGGGAACAGCGAACACCGGGGAGCTGTTTTTT. This sequence encodes CATTRGTANTGELFF. The gene calls are TRBV2 and TRBJ2-2; a weak D match, TRBD2 (5 bases). The CDR3 length is 15 residues. Germline-derived CDR1 and CDR2 are SNHLY and FYNNEI. Trimming removed 10 bases from V and 0 bases from J, with 15 bases in between.

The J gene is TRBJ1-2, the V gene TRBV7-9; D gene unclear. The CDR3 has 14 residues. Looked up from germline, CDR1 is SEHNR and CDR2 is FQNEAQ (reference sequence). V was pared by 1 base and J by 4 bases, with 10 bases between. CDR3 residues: CASSLDGVPYGYTF. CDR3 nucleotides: TGTGCCAGCAGCTTAGACGGGGTTCCCTATGGCTACACCTTC.